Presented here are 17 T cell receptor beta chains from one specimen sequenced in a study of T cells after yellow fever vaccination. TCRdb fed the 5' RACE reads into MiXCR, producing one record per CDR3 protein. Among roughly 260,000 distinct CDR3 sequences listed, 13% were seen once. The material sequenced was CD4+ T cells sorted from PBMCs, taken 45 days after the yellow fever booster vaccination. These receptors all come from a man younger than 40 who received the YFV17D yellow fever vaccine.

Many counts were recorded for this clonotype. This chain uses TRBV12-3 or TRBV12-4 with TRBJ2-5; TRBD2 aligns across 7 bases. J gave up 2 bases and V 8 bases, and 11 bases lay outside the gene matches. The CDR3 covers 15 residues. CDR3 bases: TGTGCCAGCCGTTACGGTCCCGGGGGGCAAGAGACCCAGTACTTC. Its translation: CASRYGPGGQETQYF.

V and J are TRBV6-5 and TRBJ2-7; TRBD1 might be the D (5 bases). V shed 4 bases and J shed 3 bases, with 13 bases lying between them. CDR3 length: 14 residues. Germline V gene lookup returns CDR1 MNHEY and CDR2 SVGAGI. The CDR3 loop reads CASSLTESLYEQYF. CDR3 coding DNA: TGTGCCAGCAGTTTGACAGAGAGTCTCTACGAGCAGTACTTC.

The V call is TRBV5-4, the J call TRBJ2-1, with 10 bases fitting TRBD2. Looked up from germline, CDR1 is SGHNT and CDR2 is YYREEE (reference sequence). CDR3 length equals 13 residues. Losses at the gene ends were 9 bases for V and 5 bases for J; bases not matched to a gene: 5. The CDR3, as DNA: TGTGCCACTCGACTAGCGGGTAACAATGAGCAGTTCTTC. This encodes CATRLAGNNEQFF.

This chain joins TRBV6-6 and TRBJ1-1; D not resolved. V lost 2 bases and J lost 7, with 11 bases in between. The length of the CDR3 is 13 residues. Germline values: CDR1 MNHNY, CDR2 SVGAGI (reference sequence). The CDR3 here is CASSYRHGGEAFF. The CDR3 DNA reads TGTGCCAGCAGTTACCGCCACGGTGGTGAAGCTTTCTTT.

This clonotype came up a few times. DNA of the CDR3: TGCAGTGCTAGAGACGCTCTCTTACAGGGGGCGCGTAACAATGAGCAGTTCTTC. Translation: CSARDALLQGARNNEQFF. The rearrangement joins TRBV20-1 to TRBJ2-1, with TRBD1 matching over 9 bases. J was trimmed by 5 bases and V by 0 bases; bases with no gene match: 14. The CDR3 runs to 18 residues. Germline CDR1 DFQATT, CDR2 SNEGSKA (reference sequence).

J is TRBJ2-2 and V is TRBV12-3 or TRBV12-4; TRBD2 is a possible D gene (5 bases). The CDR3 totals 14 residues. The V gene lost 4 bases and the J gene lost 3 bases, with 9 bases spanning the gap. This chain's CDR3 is CASSSRTYTGELFF. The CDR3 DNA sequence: TGTGCCAGCAGTTCCCGGACTTACACCGGGGAGCTGTTTTTT.

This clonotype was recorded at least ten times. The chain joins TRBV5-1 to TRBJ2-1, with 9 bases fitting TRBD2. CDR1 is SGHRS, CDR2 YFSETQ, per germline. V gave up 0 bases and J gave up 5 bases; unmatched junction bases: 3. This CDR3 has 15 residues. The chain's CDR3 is CASSLGTSANNEQFF. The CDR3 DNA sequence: TGCGCCAGCAGCTTGGGGACTAGCGCCAACAATGAGCAGTTCTTC.

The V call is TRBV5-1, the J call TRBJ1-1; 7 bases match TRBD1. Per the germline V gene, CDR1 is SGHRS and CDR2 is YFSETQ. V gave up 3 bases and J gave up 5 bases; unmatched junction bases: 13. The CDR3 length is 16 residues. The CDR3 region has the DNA TGCGCCAGCAGCTCAGCCTTACAGGGGATCCGGACTGAAGCTTTCTTT. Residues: CASSSALQGIRTEAFF.

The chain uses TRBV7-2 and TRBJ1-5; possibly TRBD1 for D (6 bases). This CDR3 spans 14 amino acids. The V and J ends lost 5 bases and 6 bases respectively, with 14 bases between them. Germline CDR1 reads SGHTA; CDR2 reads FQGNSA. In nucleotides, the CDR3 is TGTGCCAGCAGCCTCGGGGGGGCGGGTCAGCCCCAGCATTTT. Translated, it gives CASSLGGAGQPQHF.

CDR3 sequence reads: CASSLGYGRANTDTQYF. Here the CDR3 DNA reads TGCGCCAGCAGCTTGGGTTACGGGAGGGCCAACACAGATACGCAGTATTTT. The rearrangement uses TRBV5-1 and TRBJ2-3, with 8 bases that match TRBD2. The CDR3 is 17 residues long. Germline values: CDR1 SGHRS, CDR2 YFSETQ. Trimming took 0 bases from V and 2 from J; bases not matched to a gene: 8.

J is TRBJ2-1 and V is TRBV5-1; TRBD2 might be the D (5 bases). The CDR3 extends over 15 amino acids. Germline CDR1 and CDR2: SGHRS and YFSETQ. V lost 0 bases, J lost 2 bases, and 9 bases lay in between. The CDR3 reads CASSLVSGTYNEQFF. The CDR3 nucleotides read TGCGCCAGCAGCTTGGTTTCCGGGACCTACAATGAGCAGTTCTTC.

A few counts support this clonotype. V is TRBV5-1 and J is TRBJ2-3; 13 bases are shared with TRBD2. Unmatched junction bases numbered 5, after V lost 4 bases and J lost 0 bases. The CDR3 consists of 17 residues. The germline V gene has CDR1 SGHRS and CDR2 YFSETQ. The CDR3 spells CASSLGLAGPSTDTQYF. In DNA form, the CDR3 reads TGCGCCAGCAGCCTGGGACTAGCGGGACCTAGCACAGATACGCAGTATTTT.

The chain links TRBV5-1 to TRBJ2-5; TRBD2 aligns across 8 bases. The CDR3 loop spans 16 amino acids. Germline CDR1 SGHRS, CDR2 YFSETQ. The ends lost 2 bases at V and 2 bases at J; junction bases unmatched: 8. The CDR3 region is CASSFSGTRLQETQYF. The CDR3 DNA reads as TGCGCCAGCAGCTTCTCTGGGACTAGACTTCAAGAGACCCAGTACTTC.

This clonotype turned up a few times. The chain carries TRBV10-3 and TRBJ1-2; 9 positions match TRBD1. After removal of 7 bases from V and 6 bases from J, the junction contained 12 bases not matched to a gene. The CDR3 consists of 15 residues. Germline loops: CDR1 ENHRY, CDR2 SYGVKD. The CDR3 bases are TGTGCCATCAATACCGGGACAGGGATCAGGGATGGCTACACCTTC. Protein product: CAINTGTGIRDGYTF.

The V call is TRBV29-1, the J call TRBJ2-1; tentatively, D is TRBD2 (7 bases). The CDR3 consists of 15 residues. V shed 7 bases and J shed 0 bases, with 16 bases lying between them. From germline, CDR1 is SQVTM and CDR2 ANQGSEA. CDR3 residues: CSGLGGESSYNEQFF. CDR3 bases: TGCAGCGGCTTAGGGGGGGAGAGCTCCTACAATGAGCAGTTCTTC.

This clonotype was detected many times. The CDR3 is CSASTPDTDTQYF. CDR3 sequence (DNA): TGCAGTGCCTCGACACCTGACACAGATACGCAGTATTTT. The chain carries TRBV20-1 and TRBJ2-3; D is unclear. The CDR3 totals 13 residues. V was pared by 6 bases and J by 2 bases, with 12 bases between. The germline V gene encodes CDR1 DFQATT and CDR2 SNEGSKA (reference sequence).

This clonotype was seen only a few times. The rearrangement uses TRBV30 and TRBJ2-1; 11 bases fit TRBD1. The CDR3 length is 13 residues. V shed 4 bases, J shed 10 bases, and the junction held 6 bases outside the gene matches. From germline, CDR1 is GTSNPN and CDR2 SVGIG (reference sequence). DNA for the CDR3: TGTGCCTGGACGGACAGGGGGCCCAGGGAGCAGTTCTTC. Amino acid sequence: CAWTDRGPREQFF.